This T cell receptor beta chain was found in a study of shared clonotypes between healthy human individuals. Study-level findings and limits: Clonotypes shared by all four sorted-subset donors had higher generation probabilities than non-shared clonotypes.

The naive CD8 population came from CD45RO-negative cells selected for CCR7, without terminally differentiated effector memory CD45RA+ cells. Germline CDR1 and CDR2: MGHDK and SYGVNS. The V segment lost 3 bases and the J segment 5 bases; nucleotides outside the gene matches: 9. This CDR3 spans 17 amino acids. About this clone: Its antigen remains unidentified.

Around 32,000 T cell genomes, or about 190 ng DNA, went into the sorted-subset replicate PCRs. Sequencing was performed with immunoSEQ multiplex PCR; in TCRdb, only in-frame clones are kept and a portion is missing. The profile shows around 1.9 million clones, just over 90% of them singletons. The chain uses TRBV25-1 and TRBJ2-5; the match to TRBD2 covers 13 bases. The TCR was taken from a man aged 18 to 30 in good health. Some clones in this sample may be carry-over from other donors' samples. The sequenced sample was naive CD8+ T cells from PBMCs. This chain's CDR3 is CASSDFGLAGVGETQYF. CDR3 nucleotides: TGTGCCAGCAGTGATTTTGGACTAGCGGGAGTAGGGGAGACCCAGTACTTC.